In its sample, the clone carrying this T cell receptor (beta chain) is medium-sized (0.01 to 0.1%). The record originates from a study of OX40 agonist ivuxolimab in advanced cancers. V was clipped by 2 bases and J by 1 base, with 6 bases between them. The length of the CDR3 is 14 residues. Germline V gene lookup returns CDR1 WSHSY and CDR2 SAAADI. Libraries were prepared by immunoSEQ multiplex PCR; TCRdb keeps only in-frame clonotypes and omits some of them. The sample includes more than 15,000 clones, around 80% of them seen just once. Sample: CD4+ or CD8+ T cells sorted from blood, taken in a trial of the OX40 agonist ivuxolimab. The V call is TRBV10-2, the J call TRBJ1-5, with D uncertain. This receptor was obtained from an adult with an advanced solid tumor such as melanoma, head and neck, liver or kidney cancer. The CDR3 DNA reads TGCGCCAGCAGTGAGGGTGGGAGCAATCAGCCCCAGCATTTT. Translated, it gives CASSEGGSNQPQHF.